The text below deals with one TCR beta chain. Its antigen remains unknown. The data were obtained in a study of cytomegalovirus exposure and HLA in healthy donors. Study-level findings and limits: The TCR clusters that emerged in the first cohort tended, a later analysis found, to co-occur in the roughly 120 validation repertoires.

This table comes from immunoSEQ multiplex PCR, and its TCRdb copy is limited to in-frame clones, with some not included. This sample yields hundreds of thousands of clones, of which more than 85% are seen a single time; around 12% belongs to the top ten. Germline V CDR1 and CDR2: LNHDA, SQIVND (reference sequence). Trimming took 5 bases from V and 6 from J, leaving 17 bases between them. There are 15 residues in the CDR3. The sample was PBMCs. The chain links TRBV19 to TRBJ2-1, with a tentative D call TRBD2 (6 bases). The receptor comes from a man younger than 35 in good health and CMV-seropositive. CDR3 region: CASSWRGKTSNEQFF. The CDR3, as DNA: TGTGCCAGTAGTTGGCGGGGAAAAACCAGCAATGAGCAGTTCTTC.